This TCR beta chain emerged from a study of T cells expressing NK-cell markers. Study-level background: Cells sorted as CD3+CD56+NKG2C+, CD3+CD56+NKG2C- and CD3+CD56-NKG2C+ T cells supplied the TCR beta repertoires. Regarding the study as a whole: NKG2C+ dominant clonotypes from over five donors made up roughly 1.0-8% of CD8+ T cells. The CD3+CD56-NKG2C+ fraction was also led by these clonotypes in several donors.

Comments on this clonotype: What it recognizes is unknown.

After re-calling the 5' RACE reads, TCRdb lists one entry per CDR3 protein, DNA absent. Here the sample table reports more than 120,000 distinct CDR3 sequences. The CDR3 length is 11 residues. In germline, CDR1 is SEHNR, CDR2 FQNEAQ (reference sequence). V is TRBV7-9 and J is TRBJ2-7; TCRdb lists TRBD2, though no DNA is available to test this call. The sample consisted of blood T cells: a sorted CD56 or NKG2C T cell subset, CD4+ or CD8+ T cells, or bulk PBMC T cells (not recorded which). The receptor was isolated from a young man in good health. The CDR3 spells CASSHGEKQYF.